The present TCR beta chain was sequenced within a study of human CD8 memory T cell subsets. Study-wide points: Stem-like memory T cells matched precursor exhausted T cells in high diversity, which effector memory cells lacked. Going by Chao1 estimates, stem-like memory T cells seemed to be more diverse than precursor exhausted T cells.

TCR beta was sequenced from UMI-tagged 5' RACE libraries. TCRdb reprocessed the 5' RACE reads and keeps a single row for each CDR3 protein, giving no DNA. The repertoire table contains around 5,000 distinct CDR3 sequences. In the case of this clonotype: Its target is unknown.

CDR3 length equals 13 residues. CDR1 is DFQATT, CDR2 SNEGSKA, per germline (reference sequence). The TCR sequence derives from a human donor in good health. The chain employs TRBV20-1 and TRBJ1-1; no DNA is available, so the TRBD1 call from TCRdb remains unchecked. The sample taken for sequencing was CD8+ effector memory T cells (TEM) sorted from PBMCs. Subset: effector memory CD8 T cells, CCR7- CD45RO+ CD95+. The CDR3 region is CSAGGGSDTEAFF.